Below are 25 T cell receptor beta chains sequenced from a single sample in a study of lymphopenia after photon versus proton radiotherapy. The table came from immunoSEQ multiplex PCR; TCRdb's copy has only in-frame clones and leaves some out. The profile shows roughly 40,000 clones, roughly 84% of them singletons. This specimen was peripheral blood, taken from a patient treated with proton-based radiotherapy. The receptors derive from a woman aged 70-85 years with pancreatic cancer. Some clones in this sample may be carry-over from other donors' samples.

The chain combines TRBV19 with TRBJ2-3; possibly TRBD1 or TRBD2 for D (6 bases each). The CDR3 consists of 15 residues. V lost 6 bases and J lost 2, with 15 bases in between. Per germline, CDR1 LNHDA and CDR2 SQIVND (reference sequence). This CDR3 is CASSPDGGPTDTQYF. The CDR3 DNA sequence: TGTGCCAGTAGCCCGGACGGGGGCCCCACAGATACGCAGTATTTT.

The sample holds one count of this clone. V gene TRBV5-1 combines with J gene TRBJ1-4; perhaps TRBD1 as D (5 bases). The germline V gene encodes CDR1 SGHRS and CDR2 YFSETQ. Trimming took 3 bases from V and 3 from J, leaving 9 bases between them. CDR3 length: 14 amino acids. CDR3 nucleotides: TGCGCCAGCAGCTCTGGGGGTTCTAATGAAAAACTGTTTTTT. It encodes CASSSGGSNEKLFF. Using reference TRBV5-1 and TRBJ1-4 for the parts outside the CDR3, the full variable domain is KAGVTQTPRYLIKTRGQQVTLSCSPISGHRSVSWYQQTPGQGLQFLFEYFSETQRNKGNFPGRFSGRQFSNSRSEMNVSTLELGDSALYLCASSSGGSNEKLFFGSGTQLSVL.

This clone appeared a single time. The CDR3 nucleotides are TGTGCCAGCAGCTCGGGTAACTATGGCTACACCTTC. The encoded protein is CASSSGNYGYTF. The chain links TRBV7-2 to TRBJ1-2; no firm D call. The CDR3 covers 12 residues. V was cut by 4 bases and J by 1 base, with 4 bases left in between. Germline CDR1 reads SGHTA; CDR2 reads FQGNSA. The variable domain in full, with the rest retrieved from reference TRBV7-2 and TRBJ1-2, is GAGVSQSPSNKVTEKGKDVELRCDPISGHTALYWYRQSLGQGLEFLIYFQGNSAPDKSGLPSDRFSAERTGGSVSTLTIQRTQQEDSAVYLCASSSGNYGYTFGSGTRLTVV.

The J gene is TRBJ1-3, the V gene TRBV4-1; D is possibly TRBD1 (6 bases). This CDR3 is built from 14 residues. From germline, CDR1 is MGHRA and CDR2 YSYEKL. The V and J ends lost 0 bases and 5 bases respectively, with 8 bases between them. DNA for the CDR3: TGCGCCAGCAGCCAAGACAGGGACAGAAACACCATATATTTT. Translated, it gives CASSQDRDRNTIYF.

The chain combines TRBV5-5 with TRBJ1-4, with D perhaps TRBD1 (6 bases). CDR1 SGHKS and CDR2 YYEKEE come from the germline V gene (reference sequence). V lost 2 bases to trimming and J lost 7 bases, with 12 bases between them. The CDR3 contains 14 residues. CDR3 DNA sequence: TGTGCCAGCAGCTTTCAGGTGGACAGTGAAAAACTGTTTTTT. It translates to CASSFQVDSEKLFF.

The V gene is TRBV29-1, the J gene TRBJ1-1; D ambiguous. The CDR3 has 13 residues. Trimming shortened V by 0 bases and J by 3 bases, and 8 bases separated the two germline ends. The germline V gene has CDR1 SQVTM and CDR2 ANQGSEA. Written as DNA, the CDR3 is TGCAGCGTTGAAGATTTAGGGTACACTGAAGCTTTCTTT. Protein: CSVEDLGYTEAFF.

The rearrangement joins TRBV14 to TRBJ1-1; tentatively, D is TRBD1 (5 bases). Trimming pared 0 bases from V and 4 bases from J, leaving 18 bases between. Germline V gene data show CDR1 as SGHDN and CDR2 as FVKESK. The CDR3 spans 17 residues. CDR3 DNA: TGTGCCAGCAGCCAAGATCTCGGGTGGGACCGGGGCACTGAAGCTTTCTTT. Protein product: CASSQDLGWDRGTEAFF.

This clone was recorded once. This chain connects TRBV6-1 to TRBJ1-2; D uncertain. Trimming took 7 bases from V and 8 from J, leaving 17 bases between them. The CDR3 is 13 amino acids. The germline V gene has CDR1 MNHNS and CDR2 SASEGT. The chain's CDR3 is CASNAWGRLGYTF. For the CDR3, the DNA is TGTGCCAGCAATGCTTGGGGTCGGTTGGGCTACACCTTC.

The DNA of the CDR3 is TGTGCCAGCAGCCCACACCCCTCTGGGGCCAACGTCCTGACTTTC. It yields the protein CASSPHPSGANVLTF. J is TRBJ2-6 and V is TRBV7-9; D gene uncertain. Trimming took 5 bases from V and 0 from J, leaving 8 bases between them. There are 15 residues in the CDR3. Germline V gene sequence: CDR1 SEHNR, CDR2 FQNEAQ (reference sequence).

This chain uses TRBV28 with TRBJ2-6, with D hard to call. The ends were cut back, 7 bases at V and 3 bases at J, with 10 bases in the middle. The CDR3 runs 14 residues. CDR1 is MDHEN and CDR2 is SYDVKM in the germline V gene. The CDR3 loop reads CASKRSGGANVLTF. CDR3 coding DNA: TGTGCCAGCAAGCGTTCAGGTGGGGCCAACGTCCTGACTTTC.

The chain has TRBV19 and TRBJ1-5, with D perhaps TRBD1 (5 bases). CDR3 size: 18 residues. The germline V gene encodes CDR1 LNHDA and CDR2 SQIVND (reference sequence). V was shortened by 5 bases and J by 4 bases, with 24 bases between the two germline ends. The CDR3 here is CASSGRVILRGGNQPQHF. The DNA for the CDR3 is TGTGCCAGTAGTGGGAGGGTGATTTTAAGGGGCGGAAATCAGCCCCAGCATTTT. Based on the CDR3 plus reference TRBV19 and TRBJ1-5, the full variable domain is DGGITQSPKYLFRKEGQNVTLSCEQNLNHDAMYWYRQDPGQGLRLIYYSQIVNDFQKGDIAEGYSVSREKKESFPLTVTSAQKNPTAFYLCASSGRVILRGGNQPQHFGDGTRLSIL.

The chain has TRBV6-1 and TRBJ1-3; D is uncertain. CDR3 length: 12 residues. Germline V lookup: CDR1 MNHNS, CDR2 SASEGT. Trimming removed 11 bases at V and 0 bases at J, with 8 bases between. The CDR3 here is CASHSSGNTIYF. As DNA, the CDR3 is TGTGCCTCGCACTCCTCTGGAAACACCATATATTTT.

J is TRBJ2-7 and V is TRBV5-4; 11 bases align to TRBD2. With 4 bases clipped from V and 3 bases from J, the junction kept 3 bases outside the gene matches. Per germline, CDR1 SGHNT and CDR2 YYREEE (reference sequence). The CDR3 runs to 14 residues. The DNA for the CDR3 is TGTGCCAGCAGCCTGGGACTAGCGGACTACGAGCAGTACTTC. Protein product: CASSLGLADYEQYF.

The rearrangement joins TRBV6-5 to TRBJ2-4, with TRBD2 as a possible D gene (6 bases). Trimming took 5 bases from V and 1 from J, leaving 12 bases between them. The CDR3 is 15 residues long. In germline, CDR1 is MNHEY, CDR2 SVGAGI. The CDR3 loop is CASSPGRGAKNIQYF. CDR3 sequence (DNA): TGTGCCAGCAGTCCGGGTCGGGGGGCCAAAAACATTCAGTACTTC.

The chain uses TRBV4-3 and TRBJ2-5; 11 bases fit TRBD1. V shed 0 bases and J 4 bases; nucleotides not matched to a gene: 4. The germline V gene has CDR1 LGHNA and CDR2 YSLEER. CDR3 length: 16 residues. The CDR3 region has the DNA TGCGCCAGCAGCCAAGATATCGGACAGGGGGCAGAGACCCAGTACTTC. Translated, it gives CASSQDIGQGAETQYF.

The chain carries TRBV10-1 and TRBJ2-2; D uncertain. This CDR3 has 15 amino acids. Trimming pared 0 bases from V and 5 bases from J, leaving 10 bases between. Germline-derived CDR1 and CDR2 are WNHNN and SYGVQD (reference sequence). CDR3 loop: CASSESSVLTGELFF. The CDR3 bases are TGCGCCAGCAGTGAGTCTTCCGTTCTAACCGGGGAGCTGTTTTTT.

Only one count was recorded for this clone. This sequence joins TRBV7-2 and TRBJ2-7; tentative D call: TRBD1 (5 bases). The CDR3 has 15 residues. Germline-derived CDR1 and CDR2 are SGHTA and FQGNSA. V was pared by 2 bases and J by 6 bases, with 17 bases between. In DNA, the CDR3 is TGTGCCAGCAGCTTAATAACAGGCGTGCTAAGCGAGCAGTACTTC. Residues: CASSLITGVLSEQYF.

The chain combines TRBV19 with TRBJ1-4, with unresolved D. The germline CDR1 and CDR2 sequences are LNHDA and SQIVND (reference sequence). The CDR3 extends over 13 amino acids. V was clipped by 10 bases and J by 8 bases, with 17 bases between them. The DNA of the CDR3 is TGTGCCACCCTCCCGGGCTCCTCGGAAAAACTGTTTTTT. Its protein is CATLPGSSEKLFF.

The chain has TRBV27 and TRBJ1-2; maybe TRBD1 (5 bases). The CDR3 is 15 amino acids. Germline V gene data show CDR1 as MNHEY and CDR2 as SMNVEV (reference sequence). Trimming shortened V by 5 bases and J by 4 bases, and 17 bases separated the two germline ends. CDR3 nucleotide sequence: TGTGCCAGCAGTGTAACTATACTCGGGGGCTATGGCTACACCTTC. Its protein product is CASSVTILGGYGYTF.

This clone was counted once. The V call is TRBV2, the J call TRBJ1-5; 8 nucleotides align to TRBD1. CDR1 is SNHLY and CDR2 is FYNNEI in the germline V gene. The CDR3 covers 14 residues. The ends lost 6 bases at V and 4 bases at J; junction bases unmatched: 5. CDR3 coding DNA: TGTGCCAGCAGCCAGGGACAGGCAAATCAGCCCCAGCATTTT. It specifies CASSQGQANQPQHF. The complete variable domain, with remaining parts taken from reference TRBV2 and TRBJ1-5, reads EPEVTQTPSHQVTQMGQEVILRCVPISNHLYFYWYRQILGQKVEFLVSFYNNEISEKSEIFDDQFSVERPDGSNFTLKIRSTKLEDSAMYFCASSQGQANQPQHFGDGTRLSIL.

The J gene is TRBJ1-2, the V gene TRBV6-6; 8 bases fit TRBD1. CDR3 size: 14 residues. Germline trimming cut 5 bases from V and 7 bases from J; bases unmatched to any gene: 9. Germline V gene sequence: CDR1 MNHNY, CDR2 SVGAGI (reference sequence). The CDR3 bases are TGTGCCAGCAGTATGGACAGGGCGGGAAGTGGCTACACCTTC. This gives the protein CASSMDRAGSGYTF.

The V and J genes are TRBV7-9 and TRBJ1-6, with 7 nucleotides matching TRBD1. CDR1 is SEHNR, CDR2 FQNEAQ, per germline (reference sequence). J was trimmed by 5 bases and V by 7 bases; bases with no gene match: 8. This CDR3 region has 15 residues. Here the CDR3 DNA reads TGTGCCAGCACCCCGGGCGGGACAGATAATTCACCCCTCCACTTT. It translates to CASTPGGTDNSPLHF.

This sequence joins TRBV7-2 and TRBJ2-3; TRBD2 matches 8 bases. Germline values: CDR1 SGHTA, CDR2 FQGNSA. V was clipped by 5 bases and J by 1 base; unmatched bases: 8. CDR3 length: 16 amino acids. The CDR3 sequence is CASSREPAGGTDTQYF. CDR3 sequence (DNA): TGTGCCAGCAGCCGAGAGCCAGCGGGAGGCACAGATACGCAGTATTTT.

The V gene is TRBV7-9, the J gene TRBJ1-5; possible D gene TRBD1, 5 bases. V was cut by 3 bases and J by 2 bases, with 8 bases left in between. CDR1 SEHNR and CDR2 FQNEAQ come from the germline V gene (reference sequence). The CDR3 loop spans 14 amino acids. The CDR3 DNA follows: TGTGCCAGCAGCTTTGGGGACCGCAATCAGCCCCAGCATTTT. Translation gives CASSFGDRNQPQHF.

The CDR3 here is CASSSPSELFYEQYF. The CDR3 nucleotides are TGTGCCAGCAGTTCGCCTTCGGAGTTGTTCTACGAGCAGTACTTC. The chain links TRBV6-6 to TRBJ2-7; D ambiguous. The CDR3 sequence is 15 residues long. CDR1 MNHNY and CDR2 SVGAGI come from the germline V gene (reference sequence). V lost 4 bases and J lost 3, with 16 bases in between.